Described below is a single T cell receptor beta chain sequence and its context. This CDR3 spans 14 amino acids. Germline loops: CDR1 SGHAT, CDR2 FQDESV (reference sequence). Trimming left V 4 bases short and J 0 bases short, with 4 bases between. TCRdb's copy holds only in-frame clones and misses some; the assay was immunoSEQ multiplex PCR. The sample lists about 270,000 clones, around 90% seen once, with roughly 2.9% in the top ten. These data belong to a study of blood T cell repertoires in COVID-19. The sequenced sample consisted of PBMCs or T cells enriched from blood (not recorded which). J is TRBJ2-6 and V is TRBV11-1; D is undetermined. This TCR derives from a middle-aged man who had been exposed to COVID-19. CDR3 region: CASSSSSGANVLTF. In nucleotides, the CDR3 is TGTGCCAGCAGCTCTAGCTCTGGGGCCAACGTCCTGACTTTC.